This paragraph covers one T cell receptor (beta chain) sequence. The antigen remains unidentified. Some clones are missing from TCRdb's copy, which holds only in-frame ones; the method was immunoSEQ multiplex PCR. The table has 55,000 to 85,000 clones, roughly 84% seen once; the top ten hold about 9.4%. These data belong to a study of T cell responses to AZD1222 COVID-19 vaccine. Broader study findings: Reportedly, nearly half of unique spike TCRs recognized epitopes outside B.1.351/B.1.1.7 mutations. Most donors were white British and more were female, and clonal diversity was possibly underestimated. Recipients of two AZD1222 doses showed rising Spike-specific TCR breadth and depth.

The CDR3 is 16 amino acids. The V end lost 4 bases, the J end lost 0 bases, and 13 bases lay between the germline ends. Germline V CDR1 and CDR2: KGHDR, SFDVKD. The sample consisted of peripheral blood, taken on day 0 of AZD1222 vaccination. The TCR comes from an adult in good health. The chain is built from TRBV24-1 and TRBJ2-3, with D perhaps assigned TRBD1 or TRBD2 (5 bases each). The CDR3 loop reads CATSDSGHISTDTQYF. CDR3 bases: TGTGCCACCAGTGACTCGGGGCACATCAGCACAGATACGCAGTATTTT.